This TCR beta chain was identified during a study of vaccination and CD4 T cells after COVID-19. The treatment denotes: roughly 10-day PBMC culture with coronavirus spike peptide pools or control peptides (ViraFEST assay). Study-wide findings and caveats: The rise in median SARS-CoV-2-reactive clonotypes, from about 20 to 38, was not significant.

As regards this clonotype: Its cognate antigen is unknown.

With the Oncomine TCR Beta short-read assay, DNA from cultured CD4+ T cells was sequenced. TCRdb processed the PCR reads anew with MiXCR; each CDR3 protein has one entry. The repertoire holds 25,000 to 30,000 distinct CDR3 sequences, with approximately 50% as singletons. From germline, CDR1 is MRHNA and CDR2 SNTAGT. The germline V and J ends were trimmed by 3 bases and 0 bases, with 14 bases remaining between them. This CDR3 contains 16 residues. This clonotype was sampled from a human donor who received a COVID-19 vaccine. The specimen was CD4+ T cells from blood, cultured in vitro, collected before SARS-CoV-2 vaccination. The chain recombines TRBV6-4 with TRBJ1-2; D gene uncertain. Here the CDR3 reads CASSEELHAANYGYTF. In DNA form, the CDR3 reads TGTGCCAGCAGTGAAGAGTTACACGCAGCTAACTATGGCTACACCTTC.